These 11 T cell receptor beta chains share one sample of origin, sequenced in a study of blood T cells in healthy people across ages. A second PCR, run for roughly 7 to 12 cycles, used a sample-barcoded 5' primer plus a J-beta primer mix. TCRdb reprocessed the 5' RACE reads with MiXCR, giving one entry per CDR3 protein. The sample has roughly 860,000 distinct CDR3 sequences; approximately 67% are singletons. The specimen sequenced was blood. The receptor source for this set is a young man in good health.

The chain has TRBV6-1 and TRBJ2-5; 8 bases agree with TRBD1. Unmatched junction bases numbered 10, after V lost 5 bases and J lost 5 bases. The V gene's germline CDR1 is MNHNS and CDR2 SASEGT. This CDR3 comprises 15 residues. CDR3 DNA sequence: TGTGCCAGCAGTCCGGCCACAGGGGGTCGTGAGACCCAGTACTTC. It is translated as CASSPATGGRETQYF.

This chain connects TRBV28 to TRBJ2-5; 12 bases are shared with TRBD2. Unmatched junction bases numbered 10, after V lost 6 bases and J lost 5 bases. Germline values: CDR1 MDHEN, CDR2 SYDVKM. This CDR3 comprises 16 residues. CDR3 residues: CASSRGLAGPSETQYF. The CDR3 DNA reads TGTGCCAGCAGCAGAGGACTAGCGGGGCCGTCGGAGACCCAGTACTTC.

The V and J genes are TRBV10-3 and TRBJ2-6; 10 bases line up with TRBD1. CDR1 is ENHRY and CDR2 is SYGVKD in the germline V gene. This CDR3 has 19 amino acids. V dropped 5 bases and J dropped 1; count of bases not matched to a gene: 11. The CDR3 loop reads CAISPGWGQGLSGANVLTF. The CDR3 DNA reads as TGTGCCATCAGTCCTGGGTGGGGACAGGGGCTGTCTGGGGCCAACGTCCTGACTTTC.

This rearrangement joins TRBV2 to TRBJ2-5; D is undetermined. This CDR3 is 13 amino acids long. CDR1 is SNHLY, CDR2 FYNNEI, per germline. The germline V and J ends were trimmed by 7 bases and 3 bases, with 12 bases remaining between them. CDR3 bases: TGTGCCAGCAAGATCGGAATAAAAGAGACCCAGTACTTC. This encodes CASKIGIKETQYF.

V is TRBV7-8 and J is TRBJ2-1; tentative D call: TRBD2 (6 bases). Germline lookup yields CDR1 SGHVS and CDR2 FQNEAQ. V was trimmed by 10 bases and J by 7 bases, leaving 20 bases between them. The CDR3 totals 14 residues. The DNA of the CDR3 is TGTGCCATTCTGCCCCCCCCCGGGAGTAATGAGCAGTTCTTC. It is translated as CAILPPPGSNEQFF.

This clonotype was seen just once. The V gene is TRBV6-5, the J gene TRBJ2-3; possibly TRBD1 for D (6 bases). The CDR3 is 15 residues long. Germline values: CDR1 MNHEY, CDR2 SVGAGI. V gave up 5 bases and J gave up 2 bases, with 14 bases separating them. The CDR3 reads CASSPKDSYTDTQYF. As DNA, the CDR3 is TGTGCCAGCAGTCCGAAGGACAGTTACACAGATACGCAGTATTTT.

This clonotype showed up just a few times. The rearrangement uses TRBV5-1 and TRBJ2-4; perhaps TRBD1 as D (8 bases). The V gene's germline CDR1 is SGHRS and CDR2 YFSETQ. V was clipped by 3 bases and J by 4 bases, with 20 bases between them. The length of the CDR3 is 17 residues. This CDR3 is CASSSFTGGQGKNIQYF. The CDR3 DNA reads TGCGCCAGCAGCTCATTTACGGGAGGACAGGGAAAAAACATTCAGTACTTC. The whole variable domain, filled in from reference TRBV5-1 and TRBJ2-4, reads KAGVTQTPRYLIKTRGQQVTLSCSPISGHRSVSWYQQTPGQGLQFLFEYFSETQRNKGNFPGRFSGRQFSNSRSEMNVSTLELGDSALYLCASSSFTGGQGKNIQYFGAGTRLSVL.

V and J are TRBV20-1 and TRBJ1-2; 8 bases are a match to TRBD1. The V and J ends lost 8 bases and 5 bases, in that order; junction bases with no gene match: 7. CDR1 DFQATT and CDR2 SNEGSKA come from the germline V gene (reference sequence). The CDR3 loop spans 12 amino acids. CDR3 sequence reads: CSSGGRGYGYTF. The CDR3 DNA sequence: TGCAGTTCAGGGGGCCGGGGATATGGCTACACCTTC.

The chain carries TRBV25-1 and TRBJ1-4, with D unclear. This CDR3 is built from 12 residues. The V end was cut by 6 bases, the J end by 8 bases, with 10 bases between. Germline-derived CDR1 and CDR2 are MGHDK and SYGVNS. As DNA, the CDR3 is TGTGCCAGCAGCTTAGCCCCGGAAAAACTGTTTTTT. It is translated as CASSLAPEKLFF. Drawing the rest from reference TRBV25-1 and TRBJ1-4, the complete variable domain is EADIYQTPRYLVIGTGKKITLECSQTMGHDKMYWYQQDPGMELHLIHYSYGVNSTEKGDLSSESTVSRIRTEHFPLTLESARPSHTSQYLCASSLAPEKLFFGSGTQLSVL.

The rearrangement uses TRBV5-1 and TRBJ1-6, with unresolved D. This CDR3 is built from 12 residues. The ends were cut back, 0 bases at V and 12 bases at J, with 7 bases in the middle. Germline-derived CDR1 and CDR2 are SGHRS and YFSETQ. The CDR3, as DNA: TGCGCCAGCAGCTTGGATGGCAAACCCCTCCACTTT. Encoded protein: CASSLDGKPLHF.

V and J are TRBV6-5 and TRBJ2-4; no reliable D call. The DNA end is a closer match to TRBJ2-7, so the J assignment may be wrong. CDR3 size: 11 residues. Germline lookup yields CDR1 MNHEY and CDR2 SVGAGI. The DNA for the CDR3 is TGTGCCAGCCTTGATCGGTACGAGCAGTACTTC. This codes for CASLDRYEQYF.